Below, 20 T cell receptor beta chains from the same sample are listed, as sequenced in a study of shared clonotypes between healthy human individuals. Repertoires were generated with immunoSEQ multiplex PCR, while TCRdb's copy carries only in-frame clones and drops some. Of roughly 1 million clones listed, about 75% are singletons. The specimen sequenced was memory CD4+ T cells sorted from blood. Described subset: CD45RA-negative fraction. Receptor source: a man between 18 and 35 years old in good health.

This chain links TRBV5-4 with TRBJ1-1, with TRBD1 identical over 8 bases. Germline CDR1 and CDR2: SGHNT and YYREEE (reference sequence). V shed 4 bases, J shed 4 bases, and the junction held 15 bases outside the gene matches. The length of the CDR3 is 17 residues. CDR3 loop: CASSPGQARGLGTEAFF. The CDR3 bases are TGTGCCAGCAGCCCGGGACAGGCGCGCGGGTTAGGCACTGAAGCTTTCTTT. Looking up the rest from reference TRBV5-4 and TRBJ1-1 gives the full variable domain: ETGVTQSPTHLIKTRGQQVTLRCSSQSGHNTVSWYQQALGQGPQFIFQYYREEENGRGNFPPRFSGLQFPNYSSELNVNALELDDSALYLCASSPGQARGLGTEAFFGQGTRLTVV.

DNA of the CDR3: TGCGCCAGCAGCGGACAGGGGATGATGAACACTGAAGCTTTCTTT. The encoded protein is CASSGQGMMNTEAFF. The chain joins TRBV5-1 to TRBJ1-1; TRBD1 agrees at 9 bases. The CDR3 has 15 residues. CDR1 SGHRS and CDR2 YFSETQ come from the germline V gene. J lost 0 bases, V lost 4 bases, and 4 bases had no gene match.

This chain links TRBV10-3 with TRBJ2-2; a possible D gene is TRBD2 (5 bases). With 6 bases removed from V and 5 bases from J, the gap between germline ends came to 13 bases. CDR3 length: 14 amino acids. Germline CDR1 reads ENHRY; CDR2 reads SYGVKD. CDR3 sequence (DNA): TGTGCCATCAGCGACGGCAGGAGGACCGGGGAGCTGTTTTTT. Translating it yields CAISDGRRTGELFF.

V usage is TRBV4-2 and J usage is TRBJ2-5; either TRBD1 or TRBD2 may fit D (5 bases each). This CDR3 is 11 amino acids long. V lost 4 bases and J lost 5, with 5 bases in between. Per germline, CDR1 LGHNA and CDR2 YNFKEQ. CDR3 protein: CASSRGETQYF. The CDR3 coding sequence is TGTGCCAGCAGCCGGGGGGAGACCCAGTACTTC.

This clone was seen a single time. The chain carries TRBV6-1 and TRBJ1-3, with D perhaps TRBD1 (5 bases). In germline, CDR1 is MNHNS, CDR2 SASEGT. V was shortened by 5 bases and J by 2 bases, with 10 bases between the two germline ends. This CDR3 is 14 amino acids long. CDR3 region: CASSSGFAGNTIYF. The CDR3 coding sequence is TGTGCCAGCAGTTCAGGGTTCGCTGGAAACACCATATATTTT.

The gene calls are TRBV30 and TRBJ2-7, with 8 bases identical to TRBD2. The CDR3 is 13 residues long. The V and J ends lost 3 bases and 5 bases, in that order; junction bases with no gene match: 6. Germline CDR1 is GTSNPN and CDR2 is SVGIG (reference sequence). CDR3 bases: TGTGCCTGGAGGCGGGGGGCTGGGGACGAGCAGTACTTC. Translation gives CAWRRGAGDEQYF.

The chain joins TRBV18 to TRBJ1-2; the D is unclear. The V and J ends lost 5 bases and 4 bases respectively, with 11 bases between them. Looked up from germline, CDR1 is KGHSH and CDR2 is LQKENI. This CDR3 comprises 13 residues. The CDR3 nucleotides read TGTGCCAGCTCAACTGAGGGATCCTATGGCTACACCTTC. Amino acids: CASSTEGSYGYTF.

The chain's CDR3 is CASSENSYEQYF. DNA for the CDR3: TGCGCCAGCAGTGAAAACAGCTACGAGCAGTACTTC. The V gene is TRBV10-2, the J gene TRBJ2-7, with D unclear. Germline assignment: CDR1 WSHSY and CDR2 SAAADI. The CDR3 is made up of 12 amino acids. V dropped 3 bases and J dropped 3 bases, with 6 bases sitting between them.

A word on this clone: Other DNA sequences in the same sample also yield this CDR3. The chain recombines TRBV9 with TRBJ1-2, with D unresolved. The CDR3 length is 13 residues. Looked up from germline, CDR1 is SGDLS and CDR2 is YYNGEE. Trimming pared 0 bases from V and 4 bases from J, leaving 7 bases between. CDR3 region: CASSVVHGYGYTF. The CDR3 DNA reads TGTGCCAGCAGCGTAGTACACGGCTATGGCTACACCTTC.

V and J are TRBV29-1 and TRBJ2-3; D may be TRBD2 (6 bases). The CDR3 totals 15 residues. The V gene lost 6 bases and the J gene lost 0 bases, with 16 bases spanning the gap. Germline CDR1 and CDR2: SQVTM and ANQGSEA. Here the CDR3 reads CSVPGTAFSTDTQYF. CDR3 coding DNA: TGCAGCGTGCCAGGGACTGCCTTTAGCACAGATACGCAGTATTTT.

In regard to this clone: The same CDR3 arises from other DNA sequences in this sample as well. Here the CDR3 reads CASSLTGPYEQYF. CDR3 sequence (DNA): TGCGCCAGCAGCTTGACAGGGCCCTACGAGCAGTACTTC. The rearrangement joins TRBV5-1 to TRBJ2-7; possible D gene TRBD1, 6 bases. This CDR3 spans 13 amino acids. Looked up from germline, CDR1 is SGHRS and CDR2 is YFSETQ. V lost 1 base to trimming and J lost 2 bases, with 7 bases between them. The full variable domain, with the rest looked up from reference TRBV5-1 and TRBJ2-7, is KAGVTQTPRYLIKTRGQQVTLSCSPISGHRSVSWYQQTPGQGLQFLFEYFSETQRNKGNFPGRFSGRQFSNSRSEMNVSTLELGDSALYLCASSLTGPYEQYFGPGTRLTVT.

J is TRBJ2-1 and V is TRBV19, with 8 bases fitting TRBD2. The CDR3 is 16 residues long. Germline CDR1 LNHDA, CDR2 SQIVND (reference sequence). Germline trimming cut 5 bases from V and 7 bases from J; bases unmatched to any gene: 13. CDR3 coding DNA: TGTGCCAGTAGTGTAGCGGGGACCCCCAGATGGAATGAGCAGTTCTTC. Encoded protein: CASSVAGTPRWNEQFF.

The CDR3 sequence: CASWTPQGGGELFF. The CDR3, as DNA: TGTGCCAGCTGGACCCCCCAGGGAGGCGGGGAGCTGTTTTTT. The chain is built from TRBV6-5 and TRBJ2-2, with D possibly being TRBD2 (6 bases). CDR1 is MNHEY, CDR2 SVGAGI, per germline. The CDR3 is made up of 14 amino acids. V dropped 8 bases and J dropped 7 bases, with 17 bases sitting between them.

This rearrangement joins TRBV27 to TRBJ1-4; 9 bases map to TRBD1. Trimming cost V 0 bases and J 10 bases; bases outside gene matches: 6. Looked up from germline, CDR1 is MNHEY and CDR2 is SMNVEV (reference sequence). This CDR3 region has 15 residues. The CDR3 sequence: CASSLSGTGNAKLFF. Written as DNA, the CDR3 is TGTGCCAGCAGTTTATCGGGGACAGGGAACGCAAAACTGTTTTTT.

This sequence joins TRBV5-4 and TRBJ2-1; D possibly corresponds to TRBD2 (7 bases). Germline CDR1 reads SGHNT; CDR2 reads YYREEE (reference sequence). Trimming took 5 bases from V and 0 from J, leaving 18 bases between them. CDR3 length equals 17 residues. DNA of the CDR3: TGTGCCAGCAGTTCGGGGGGCGGGACTTTCTCCTACAATGAGCAGTTCTTC. Translation: CASSSGGGTFSYNEQFF.

The rearrangement links TRBV2 to TRBJ2-7; TRBD1 matches at 12 bases. The CDR3 totals 14 residues. Germline V lookup: CDR1 SNHLY, CDR2 FYNNEI. V shed 7 bases, J shed 7 bases, and the junction held 8 bases outside the gene matches. In nucleotides, the CDR3 is TGTGCCAGCATCCCGGGACAGGGGGCAGGGGAGCAGTACTTC. It specifies CASIPGQGAGEQYF.

This clone came up a few times. The rearrangement uses TRBV19 and TRBJ2-5; 7 bases align to TRBD1. The V gene end was trimmed by 5 bases and the J gene end by 4 bases; junction bases not matched to a gene: 4. Germline V gene lookup returns CDR1 LNHDA and CDR2 SQIVND (reference sequence). The CDR3 loop spans 13 amino acids. In DNA form, the CDR3 reads TGTGCCAGTAGTTTACACAGGGGAGAGACCCAGTACTTC. Its protein is CASSLHRGETQYF.

The chain is built from TRBV19 and TRBJ1-2, with D possibly matching TRBD1 (5 bases). This CDR3 comprises 16 residues. Trimming took 0 bases from V and 6 from J, leaving 17 bases between them. Germline V CDR1 and CDR2: LNHDA, SQIVND (reference sequence). Here the CDR3 reads CASSIDTGRGRHGYTF. Written as DNA, the CDR3 is TGTGCCAGTAGTATAGATACGGGACGTGGGAGGCATGGCTACACCTTC.

V gene TRBV19 combines with J gene TRBJ1-5; D is undetermined. CDR3 length: 14 residues. In germline, CDR1 is LNHDA, CDR2 SQIVND (reference sequence). Trimming pared 6 bases from V and 1 base from J, leaving 10 bases between. The CDR3 coding sequence is TGTGCCAGTAGCACCCTCCTAAGCAATCAGCCCCAGCATTTT. This codes for CASSTLLSNQPQHF.

CDR3 nucleotides: TGTGCCAGCAGCCCTTCGGGTGGTGATCAGCCCCAGCATTTT. This gives the protein CASSPSGGDQPQHF. The gene calls are TRBV6-1 and TRBJ1-5; D remains unclear. Germline values: CDR1 MNHNS, CDR2 SASEGT. This CDR3 spans 14 amino acids. With 6 bases removed from V and 5 bases from J, the gap between germline ends came to 14 bases.